This T cell receptor beta chain was recorded in a study of T cell responses to AZD1222 COVID-19 vaccine. Study observations and caveats: Baseline seropositivity occurred in only a handful of AZD1222 recipients.

Profiling relied on immunoSEQ multiplex PCR, and the TCRdb table lists in-frame clones only, not all of them. Among 95,000 or so clones, about 88% were seen once, and the ten largest hold 2.8%. This clone was counted between two and nine times. Its target is unknown. The CDR3 is 15 residues long. From germline, CDR1 is MGHRA and CDR2 YSYEKL. The ends were cut back, 3 bases at V and 5 bases at J, with 17 bases in the middle. The V gene is TRBV4-1, the J gene TRBJ2-7; TRBD1 or TRBD2 may be the D gene (5 bases each). This specimen was peripheral blood, taken on day 0 of AZD1222 vaccination. This clonotype originated in an adult in good health. The CDR3 loop is CASSHTWGPSHEQYF. The CDR3 nucleotides are TGCGCCAGCAGCCACACCTGGGGCCCTAGCCACGAGCAGTACTTC.